Following are 13 T cell receptor beta chains from one sample sequenced in a study of T cell responses to AZD1222 COVID-19 vaccine. Clones were sequenced by immunoSEQ multiplex PCR, and TCRdb holds only the in-frame ones, with some missing. The sample consists of about 100,000 clones, around 91% of them appearing once. The sample was peripheral blood, taken on day 0 of AZD1222 vaccination. The receptors were gathered from an adult in good health.

CDR3 nucleotides: TGTGCCAGCAGCTTTTTCGTCTCGGCTGGGTTTAATGAGCAGTTCTTC. Amino acid sequence: CASSFFVSAGFNEQFF. V is TRBV5-6 and J is TRBJ2-1, with D unresolved. V lost 2 bases, J lost 7 bases, and 19 bases lay in between. From germline, CDR1 is SGHDT and CDR2 YYEEEE. CDR3 length equals 16 residues.

V is TRBV30 and J is TRBJ1-6, with D possibly being TRBD1 (5 bases). The CDR3 loop spans 13 amino acids. Germline values: CDR1 GTSNPN, CDR2 SVGIG (reference sequence). Trimming removed 8 bases at V and 7 bases at J, with 15 bases between. The CDR3 DNA is TGTGCCGAAGCAAGTGGGGCAAATTCACCCCTCCACTTT. It translates to CAEASGANSPLHF.

The CDR3 reads CSPRTGFLCNQPQHF. The CDR3 nucleotides read TGCAGCCCTCGGACAGGGTTTTTATGCAATCAGCCCCAGCATTTT. V gene TRBV29-1 combines with J gene TRBJ1-5; 8 bases map to TRBD1. CDR1 SQVTM and CDR2 ANQGSEA come from the germline V gene. The CDR3 length is 15 residues. With 8 bases clipped from V and 2 bases from J, the junction kept 11 bases outside the gene matches. The full variable domain, with the rest looked up from reference TRBV29-1 and TRBJ1-5, is SAVISQKPSRDICQRGTSLTIQCQVDSQVTMMFWYRQQPGQSLTLIATANQGSEATYESGFVIDKFPISRPNLTFSTLTVSNMSPEDSSIYLCSPRTGFLCNQPQHFGDGTRLSIL.

The chain combines TRBV7-9 with TRBJ1-1; maybe TRBD1 (5 bases). This CDR3 comprises 14 residues. The V end was cut by 3 bases, the J end by 3 bases, with 11 bases between. Germline V gives CDR1 SEHNR, CDR2 FQNEAQ (reference sequence). This CDR3 is CASSFLGRDTEAFF. DNA for the CDR3: TGTGCCAGCAGCTTTTTAGGCAGGGACACTGAAGCTTTCTTT.

The J gene is TRBJ2-3, the V gene TRBV4-2; TRBD2 matches at 12 bases. The J segment lost 3 bases and the V segment lost 1 base, leaving 8 bases of the junction unmatched. Germline CDR1 LGHNA, CDR2 YNFKEQ. The CDR3 covers 18 residues. The CDR3 protein is CASSQGLAGARRTDTQYF. The CDR3 DNA follows: TGTGCCAGCAGCCAAGGACTAGCGGGGGCCCGTAGGACAGATACGCAGTATTTT.

The V call is TRBV29-1, the J call TRBJ2-2, with D perhaps TRBD1 or TRBD2 (6 bases each). The CDR3 is made up of 15 amino acids. The germline V gene has CDR1 SQVTM and CDR2 ANQGSEA. V shed 6 bases and J shed 1 base, with 15 bases lying between them. DNA for the CDR3: TGCAGCGTCGGGGGCCGGGGACGGAACACCGGGGAGCTGTTTTTT. Translating gives CSVGGRGRNTGELFF.

The chain has TRBV18 and TRBJ2-5; 12 bases are a match to TRBD1. This CDR3 is 16 amino acids long. V was pared by 2 bases and J by 1 base, with 2 bases of the junction left unmatched. CDR1 and CDR2 from the germline V gene are KGHSH and LQKENI. The CDR3 bases are TGTGCCAGCTCACCAGGGACAGGGGGCTCCCAAGAGACCCAGTACTTC. It specifies CASSPGTGGSQETQYF.

The V and J genes are TRBV5-1 and TRBJ2-2, with 8 bases lining up with TRBD2. Germline loops: CDR1 SGHRS, CDR2 YFSETQ. The V gene end was trimmed by 1 base and the J gene end by 4 bases; junction bases not matched to a gene: 6. The CDR3 runs to 16 residues. CDR3 nucleotide sequence: TGCGCCAGCAGCTTGCCAGCGGGGGCGACCACCGGGGAGCTGTTTTTT. Its protein is CASSLPAGATTGELFF.

This chain's CDR3 is CASRRTPQETQYF. CDR3 nucleotides: TGTGCCAGCAGAAGGACACCTCAAGAGACCCAGTACTTC. The rearrangement uses TRBV6-5 and TRBJ2-5; weak D call: TRBD1 (5 bases). Germline CDR1 MNHEY, CDR2 SVGAGI. The CDR3 is made up of 13 amino acids. V was cut by 6 bases and J by 2 bases, with 10 bases left in between.

V is TRBV13 and J is TRBJ1-6; the match to TRBD1 covers 7 bases. The V gene end was trimmed by 4 bases and the J gene end by 7 bases; junction bases not matched to a gene: 4. The CDR3 length is 14 residues. Germline CDR1 reads PRHDT; CDR2 reads FYEKMQ (reference sequence). The CDR3 sequence: CASSSRGDNSPLHF. DNA of the CDR3: TGTGCCAGCAGCTCCAGGGGGGACAATTCACCCCTCCACTTT.

This clone was seen a single time. The chain recombines TRBV5-6 with TRBJ2-7; D is ambiguous. CDR1 SGHDT and CDR2 YYEEEE come from the germline V gene. V lost 1 base and J 5 bases, leaving 13 bases between the germline ends. The CDR3 runs to 14 residues. The DNA for the CDR3 is TGTGCCAGCAGCTTGCCCCCAGCAGTGGACGAGCAGTACTTC. This gives the protein CASSLPPAVDEQYF.

Only one count was recorded for this clone. The chain joins TRBV18 to TRBJ1-2; 7 bases line up with TRBD1. The CDR3 is made up of 14 amino acids. The germline gives CDR1 KGHSH, CDR2 LQKENI. The trim removed 2 bases at V and 9 bases at J, leaving 9 bases unmatched. The CDR3 spells CASSPAGGDFSYTF. CDR3 DNA sequence: TGTGCCAGCTCACCAGCAGGGGGTGATTTTAGCTACACCTTC. Full variable domain (missing parts from reference TRBV18 and TRBJ1-2): NAGVMQNPRHLVRRRGQEARLRCSPMKGHSHVYWYRQLPEEGLKFMVYLQKENIIDESGMPKERFSAEFPKEGPSILRIQQVVRGDSAAYFCASSPAGGDFSYTFGSGTRLTVV.

The chain recombines TRBV4-3 with TRBJ1-2; TRBD1 is a possible D gene (6 bases). This CDR3 region has 15 residues. Trimming cost V 2 bases and J 8 bases, with 18 bases left between them. The germline CDR1 and CDR2 sequences are LGHNA and YSLEER. As DNA, the CDR3 is TGCGCCAGCAGCCAAAGTCTGACAGGAGGTGAGGGCTACACCTTC. Its protein product is CASSQSLTGGEGYTF.